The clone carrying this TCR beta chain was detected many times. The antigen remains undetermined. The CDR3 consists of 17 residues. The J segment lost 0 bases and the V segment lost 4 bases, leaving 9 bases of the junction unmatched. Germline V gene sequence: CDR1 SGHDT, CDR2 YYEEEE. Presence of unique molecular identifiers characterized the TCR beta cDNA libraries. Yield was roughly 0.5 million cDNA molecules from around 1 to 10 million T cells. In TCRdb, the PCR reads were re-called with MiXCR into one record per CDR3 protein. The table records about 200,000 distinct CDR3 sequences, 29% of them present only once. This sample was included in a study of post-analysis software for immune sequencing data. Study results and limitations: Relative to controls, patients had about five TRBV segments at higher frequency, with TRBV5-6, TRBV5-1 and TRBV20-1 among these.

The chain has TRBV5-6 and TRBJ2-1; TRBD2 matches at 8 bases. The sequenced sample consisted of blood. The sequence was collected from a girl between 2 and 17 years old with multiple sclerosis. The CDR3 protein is CASSPDVREASYNEQFF. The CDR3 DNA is TGTGCCAGCAGCCCGGACGTGCGGGAGGCCTCCTACAATGAGCAGTTCTTC.